The entry below gives a single T cell receptor beta chain sequence along with its context. Germline V CDR1 and CDR2: SGHVS, FQNEAQ. The ends were cut back, 5 bases at V and 5 bases at J, with 16 bases in the middle. The CDR3 extends over 14 amino acids. The method was immunoSEQ multiplex PCR; TCRdb's version includes in-frame clones alone and lacks a portion of them. The profile shows 40,000 or so clones, roughly 90% of them singletons. The entry originates in a study of PD-L1 blockade in urothelial cancer. Across the study: Each patient had 0 to 3 earlier chemotherapy regimens. The study recovered a median of about 140,000 T cells per blood sample.

The time point: peripheral blood 6 weeks after treatment start. The sample was PBMCs, taken around atezolizumab (anti-PD-L1) treatment. The rearrangement joins TRBV7-8 to TRBJ2-7; no definite D call. The source of this sequence is a man in his fifties or sixties with urothelial cancer. The CDR3 bases are TGTGCCAGCAGCCGCCCAGTTGGCTTTAACGAGCAGTACTTC. It translates to CASSRPVGFNEQYF.